A selection of T cell receptor beta chains follows, all from one sample in a study of lymphopenia after photon versus proton radiotherapy. Assay used: immunoSEQ multiplex PCR; TCRdb lists only in-frame clones, some missing. This table holds about 20,000 clones, 80% to 95% found once. Source: peripheral blood, taken from a patient treated with photon-based radiotherapy. The receptor set was obtained from a woman aged 40-49 years with cholangiocarcinoma. Each CDR3 is given with its conserved first and last residue. Each record gives: V gene, J gene, clone size, D gene, CDR3 protein, CDR3 DNA. The D gene is left open where the match is weak. Size tells how often a clone was seen (once, few, many) or the class of an expanded clone, and some rows leave it out.

>TRBV2|TRBJ1-1|NA|NA
CASSEGLVTEAFF
TGTGCCAGCAGTGAAGGTCTAGTCACTGAAGCTTTCTTT
>TRBV5-5|TRBJ2-2|NA|NA
CASSLAVRIPNTGELFF
TGTGCCAGCAGCTTGGCCGTAAGGATACCGAACACCGGGGAGCTGTTTTTT
>TRBV28|TRBJ1-5|NA|TRBD1
CASVPQGASGNQPQHF
TGTGCCAGCGTACCACAGGGGGCGAGTGGCAATCAGCCCCAGCATTTT
>TRBV11-2|TRBJ1-6|NA|NA
CASSLDVRAGVESSPLHF
TGTGCCAGCAGCTTAGATGTTCGCGCGGGGGTGGAGAGTTCACCCCTCCACTTT
>TRBV16|TRBJ2-1|NA|NA
CASSHDGFSYNEQFF
TGTGCCAGCAGCCACGATGGCTTCTCCTACAATGAGCAGTTCTTC
>TRBV7-9|TRBJ2-3|NA|NA
CASSAVQLGSDTQYF
TGTGCCAGCAGCGCCGTCCAACTAGGATCAGATACGCAGTATTTT
>TRBV28|TRBJ1-5|NA|NA
CASSSQEGGSNQPQHF
TGTGCCAGCAGTTCTCAGGAGGGTGGAAGCAATCAGCCCCAGCATTTT
>TRBV5-4|TRBJ2-2|once|NA
CASSGGPENTGELFF
TGTGCCAGCAGCGGGGGACCAGAGAACACCGGGGAGCTGTTTTTT
>TRBV30|TRBJ2-5|NA|NA
CAWSQNSGGETQYF
TGTGCCTGGAGCCAAAATAGCGGTGGGGAGACCCAGTACTTC
>TRBV28|TRBJ1-1|NA|NA
CASSLKYTEAFF
TGTGCCAGCAGTTTGAAATACACTGAAGCTTTCTTT
>TRBV10-1|TRBJ2-5|NA|NA
CASSENSGSQETQYF
TGCGCCAGCAGTGAGAATAGCGGAAGCCAAGAGACCCAGTACTTC
>TRBV5-1|TRBJ2-5|NA|NA
CASSLSLAGGETQYF
TGCGCCAGCAGCTTGTCGCTAGCTGGTGGGGAGACCCAGTACTTC
>TRBV28|TRBJ1-6|NA|TRBD1
CASSLLDRFNSPLHF
TGTGCCAGCAGTTTACTGGACAGGTTTAATTCACCCCTCCACTTT
>TRBV18|TRBJ1-1|NA|TRBD1
CATSGGQQHTEAFF
TGTGCCACCTCGGGGGGACAGCAGCATACTGAAGCTTTCTTT
>TRBV27|TRBJ1-5|NA|NA
CASSPSTHSFIGNQPQHF
TGTGCCAGCAGCCCTAGTACCCATTCTTTTATAGGTAATCAGCCCCAGCATTTT
>TRBV5-5|TRBJ1-5|NA|NA
CASSFDYYSNQPQHF
TGTGCCAGCAGCTTTGATTATTATAGCAATCAGCCCCAGCATTTT
>TRBV19|TRBJ2-2|NA|NA
CASSWLTGELFF
TGTGCCAGTAGTTGGCTCACCGGGGAGCTGTTTTTT
>TRBV10-2|TRBJ2-5|NA|NA
CASSNREETQYF
TGCGCCAGCAGCAACAGGGAAGAGACCCAGTACTTC
>TRBV14|TRBJ2-1|NA|TRBD1
CASSQLQGGEQFF
TGTGCCAGCAGCCAATTACAGGGGGGTGAGCAGTTCTTC
>TRBV29-1|TRBJ1-4|NA|NA
CSVEPRGLGEKLFF
TGCAGCGTTGAACCCCGGGGGTTGGGAGAAAAACTGTTTTTT
>TRBV6-1|TRBJ1-1|NA|NA
CASIGSFGEAFF
TGTGCCAGCATCGGGTCATTCGGTGAAGCTTTCTTT
>TRBV19|TRBJ1-3|once|NA
CASVLRGGAYGNTIYF
TGTGCCAGTGTTCTACGGGGGGGCGCGTATGGAAACACCATATATTTT
>TRBV25-1|TRBJ2-2|NA|NA
CASSAVTGELFF
TGTGCCAGCAGTGCGGTGACCGGGGAGCTGTTTTTT
>TRBV30|TRBJ2-7|NA|NA
CAWRLDAGQYF
TGTGCCTGGAGATTAGACGCAGGGCAGTACTTC
>TRBV30|TRBJ2-7|NA|NA
CAWSSGGYEQYF
TGTGCCTGGAGTTCCGGGGGTTACGAGCAGTACTTC
>TRBV6-1|TRBJ2-7|once|NA
CASSETVSYEQYF
TGTGCCAGCAGTGAAACAGTTTCCTACGAGCAGTACTTC
>TRBV5-1|TRBJ1-6|NA|NA
CASSLRDGNSPLHF
TGCGCCAGCAGCTTGAGGGACGGTAATTCACCCCTCCACTTT
>TRBV5-1|TRBJ2-3|NA|NA
CASSFSRTDTQYF
TGCGCCAGCAGCTTCTCGCGCACAGATACGCAGTATTTT
>TRBV30|TRBJ1-2|NA|NA
CACPGDTYDVYTF
TGTGCCTGCCCCGGGGACACTTACGACGTCTACACCTTC
>TRBV5-1|TRBJ1-1|NA|NA
CASSLVSANTEAFF
TGCGCCAGCAGCTTGGTGTCCGCGAACACTGAAGCTTTCTTT
>TRBV7-2|TRBJ1-6|NA|TRBD1
CASSLQGGNSPLHF
TGTGCCAGCAGCCTACAGGGGGGTAATTCACCCCTCCACTTT
>TRBV19|TRBJ2-6|NA|TRBD1
CASSTRQGGLTVLTF
TGTGCCAGTAGTACCCGACAGGGGGGCCTTACCGTCCTGACTTTC
>TRBV19|TRBJ2-7|NA|TRBD1
CASSTRQGYEQYF
TGTGCCAGTAGTACCCGACAGGGATACGAGCAGTACTTC
>TRBV30|TRBJ1-2|NA|TRBD1
CAGEGAKYGYTF
TGTGCCGGCGAGGGGGCAAAGTATGGCTACACCTTC
>TRBV5-5|TRBJ2-7|NA|TRBD2
CASSPQVVRESSEQYF
TGTGCCAGCAGCCCGCAGGTCGTGCGGGAGTCAAGCGAGCAGTACTTC